The 9 T cell receptor beta chains listed next were all sequenced from one sample in a study of blood T cell repertoires in COVID-19. The data were produced by immunoSEQ multiplex PCR, yet TCRdb's version contains in-frame clones alone and is incomplete. This sample yields 150,000 or so clones, of which approximately 85% are seen a single time; 0.63% belongs to the top ten. The sequenced material came from peripheral blood. Receptors originate from a man aged 55 to 69 with COVID-19, enrolled during active disease.

The rearrangement links TRBV2 to TRBJ1-3, with 7 bases that match TRBD1. The CDR3 is made up of 15 amino acids. The germline V gene encodes CDR1 SNHLY and CDR2 FYNNEI. V trimming: 5 bases; J trimming: 0 bases; junction bases outside the gene matches: 4. For the CDR3, the DNA is TGTGCCAGCAGTAGTGACAGGGCCTCTGGAAACACCATATATTTT. Its translation is CASSSDRASGNTIYF.

The gene calls are TRBV7-2 and TRBJ1-6; D remains unclear. Trimming took 6 bases from V and 6 from J, leaving 15 bases between them. The germline V gene encodes CDR1 SGHTA and CDR2 FQGNSA. The CDR3 is 15 residues long. Here the CDR3 reads CASSPRSGFNSPLHF. The CDR3 region has the DNA TGTGCCAGCAGTCCGAGGTCGGGGTTTAATTCACCCCTCCACTTT.

V and J are TRBV19 and TRBJ2-7; 7 nucleotides align to TRBD2. This CDR3 has 14 amino acids. The germline gives CDR1 LNHDA, CDR2 SQIVND (reference sequence). V lost 7 bases, J lost 2 bases, and 8 bases stayed unmatched. CDR3 sequence: CASTLQAGPYEQYF. CDR3 nucleotides: TGTGCCAGTACCCTTCAAGCGGGGCCCTACGAGCAGTACTTC.

This clone was observed a few times. This sequence joins TRBV6-5 and TRBJ1-2, with 8 bases fitting TRBD1. Germline CDR1 reads MNHEY; CDR2 reads SVGAGI. J was trimmed by 8 bases and V by 2 bases; bases with no gene match: 7. This CDR3 has 14 residues. CDR3 loop: CASSYGGQALGYTF. The CDR3 region has the DNA TGTGCCAGCAGTTACGGGGGACAGGCTTTGGGCTACACCTTC.

The chain employs TRBV6-4 and TRBJ1-2; perhaps TRBD1 as D (5 bases). V was trimmed by 5 bases and J by 4 bases, leaving 11 bases between them. The CDR3 loop spans 13 amino acids. Germline lookup yields CDR1 MRHNA and CDR2 SNTAGT. DNA of the CDR3: TGTGCCAGCAGTCCTCGAAGGGGCTATGGCTACACCTTC. Protein: CASSPRRGYGYTF.

The J gene is TRBJ2-1, the V gene TRBV28, with D unclear. V shed 2 bases and J shed 5 bases, with 10 bases lying between them. CDR1 is MDHEN, CDR2 SYDVKM, per germline. This CDR3 region has 14 residues. CDR3 nucleotide sequence: TGTGCCAGCAGTTTAAGGCAGGCCCACAATGAGCAGTTCTTC. Protein: CASSLRQAHNEQFF.

The chain joins TRBV11-3 to TRBJ2-1; D is unclear. V was trimmed by 0 bases and J by 2 bases, leaving 5 bases between them. CDR1 SGHNT and CDR2 YENEEA come from the germline V gene. This CDR3 contains 14 residues. The DNA for the CDR3 is TGTGCCAGCAGCTTAGACCACACCTACAATGAGCAGTTCTTC. It codes for CASSLDHTYNEQFF.

The chain uses TRBV11-2 and TRBJ2-1; 9 bases match TRBD1. CDR3 size: 15 residues. Trimming at V came to 5 bases and at J to 7 bases, leaving 9 bases not matched to a gene. Germline V gene data show CDR1 as SGHAT and CDR2 as FQNNGV. CDR3 loop: CASSLRDRVNNEQFF. CDR3 bases: TGTGCCAGCAGCCTCCGGGACAGGGTTAATAATGAGCAGTTCTTC.

This clone was counted between two and nine times. Here the CDR3 DNA reads TGTGCCAGCAGCCTAAGACGGGCGGGGGACAATGAGCAGTTCTTC. This gives the protein CASSLRRAGDNEQFF. V usage is TRBV16 and J usage is TRBJ2-1, with 7 bases matching TRBD2. Germline V CDR1 and CDR2: KGHSY, FQNENV. The CDR3 spans 15 residues. V lost 4 bases, J lost 5 bases, and 8 bases stayed unmatched.